This TCR beta chain appears in the sequencing data of a study of OX40 agonist ivuxolimab in advanced cancers. Turning to the overall study: Ivuxolimab was an agonistic, fully human IgG2 monoclonal antibody directed against OX40 (CD134), a costimulatory receptor. Intravenous ivuxolimab was administered to patients every 2 weeks at six dose levels: 0.01, 0.1, 0.3, 1.5, 3 and 10 mg/kg. Among the roughly 52 dose-escalation patients, 19 had hepatocellular carcinoma, 15 melanoma, 9 renal cell carcinoma and 9 head and neck cancer. The dose-escalation cohort was about 83% male with a mean age of approximately 60 years, ranging from about 20 to 85. Patients were allowed to have had prior anti-PD-1, anti-PD-L1 or anti-CTLA-4 therapy, and approximately 39% of the dose-escalation patients had been treated with checkpoint inhibitors. Partial responses occurred in three dose-escalation patients: two with cutaneous melanoma and one with hepatocellular carcinoma. The point of sequencing TCRbeta in the periphery was to test whether ivuxolimab changed TCR sequence diversity and drove clonal T-cell expansion. The paper reports the monotherapy dose-escalation portion (N of about 51 patients) of the phase I ivuxolimab trial.

From its cysteine to its phenylalanine, the CDR3 spans 15 amino acids. Of all the DNA, just the CDR3 is kept, 45 bases in frame from base 1. The germline V gene supplies CDR1 SGHNT and CDR2 YENEEA. Compared with germline, V lacks 0 bases and J lacks 10 bases; bases without a gene match: 8. To sequence the TCRbeta CDR3 region, genomic DNA was isolated from the sorted cells. The immunoSEQ Assay was used to sequence the TCRbeta CDR3 regions. TCRdb limited this immuneACCESS table to in-frame rearrangements with V and J called. A share of clones is missing; checked studies link under half to unresolved V genes, and the rest is unexplained. Recorded for this sample are about 100,000 clones; around nine tenths of them occurred a single time. The top ten clones comprise 0.65% to 0.95% of the sample. This clone was counted only a few times. Its antigen remains unidentified. Nothing much larger sits one base from this clone, and base qualities are not available.

Patients with autoimmune disease history or receiving systemic immunosuppression were excluded from the trial. Peripheral blood for TCR sequencing was collected from all dose cohorts at baseline, on cycle 4 day 1, and on cycle 7 day 1. The samples were drawn from a first-in-human, open-label, multicenter phase I dose-escalation trial of ivuxolimab. Adults with locally advanced or metastatic head and neck squamous cell, hepatocellular, melanoma or renal cell carcinoma were enrolled in the trial. Before TCR sequencing, CD4+ T cells and CD8+ T cells were sorted from peripheral blood as separate populations. Results and caveats for the whole study, not just this receptor: The antigen specificity of the peripheral T cells that underwent clonal expansion was not determined. Low levels of normalized T-cell clonal expansion were also shown by some nonresponding patients. In partial responders in the 0.1-3.0 mg/kg groups, normalized peripheral clonal expansion was found to be among the lowest, especially among CD8+ T cells. After ivuxolimab, more expanded clones were found on average in CD8+ T cells than in CD4+ T cells. Clonal expansion of both CD4+ and CD8+ blood T cells was observed from baseline to week 6 at doses 0.1 to 3.0 mg/kg.

The chain is made from TRBV11-3 and TRBJ2-1; TRBD2 aligns with 8 central bases. The input for sequencing was CD4+ or CD8+ T cells sorted from blood, taken in a trial of the OX40 agonist ivuxolimab. The origin of this receptor is an adult with an advanced solid tumor such as melanoma, head and neck, liver or kidney cancer. The base sequence is TGTGCCAGCAGCTTAGAATCGGGGGGGAGTCGCGAGCAGTTCTTC. The resulting protein is CASSLESGGSREQFF. The full variable domain, with segments outside the CDR3 supplied by the reference TRBV11-3 and TRBJ2-1 proteins, appears as EAGVVQSPRYKIIEKKQPVAFWCNPISGHNTLYWYLQNLGQGPELLIRYENEEAVDDSQLPKDRFSAERLKGVDSTLKIQPAELGDSAVYLCASSLESGGSREQFFGPGTRLTVL.